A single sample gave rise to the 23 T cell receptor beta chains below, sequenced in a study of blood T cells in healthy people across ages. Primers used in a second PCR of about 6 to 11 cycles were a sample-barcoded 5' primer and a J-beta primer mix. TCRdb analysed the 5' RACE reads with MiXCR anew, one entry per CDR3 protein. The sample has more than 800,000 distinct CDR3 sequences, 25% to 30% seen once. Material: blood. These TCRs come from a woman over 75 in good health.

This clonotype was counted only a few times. CDR3 amino acids: CASSERHTVNTEAFF. DNA of the CDR3: TGTGCCAGCAGTGAAAGGCATACAGTGAACACTGAAGCTTTCTTT. The chain combines TRBV6-1 with TRBJ1-1; D unclear. Germline loops: CDR1 MNHNS, CDR2 SASEGT. The V gene lost 2 bases and the J gene lost 0 bases, with 10 bases spanning the gap. This CDR3 spans 15 amino acids.

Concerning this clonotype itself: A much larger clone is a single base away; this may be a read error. CDR3 protein: CSARGWLAQKTQYF. CDR3 DNA sequence: TGCAGTGCTAGAGGGTGGCTAGCGCAAAAGACCCAGTACTTC. The chain carries TRBV20-1 and TRBJ2-5, with D tentatively TRBD2 (6 bases). CDR3 length equals 14 residues. Per germline, CDR1 DFQATT and CDR2 SNEGSKA (reference sequence). The ends were cut back, 1 base at V and 6 bases at J, with 15 bases in the middle.

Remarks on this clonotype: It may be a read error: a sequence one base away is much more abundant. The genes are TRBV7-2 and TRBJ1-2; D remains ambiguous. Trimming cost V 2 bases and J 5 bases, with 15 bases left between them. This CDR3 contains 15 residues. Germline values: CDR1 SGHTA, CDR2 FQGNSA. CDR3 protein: CASSLSRRSSYGYTF. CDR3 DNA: TGTGCCAGCAGCTTATCTCGCAGGTCCTCTTATGGCTACACCTTC. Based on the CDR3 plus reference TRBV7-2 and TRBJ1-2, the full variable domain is GAGVSQSPSNKVTEKGKDVELRCDPISGHTALYWYRQSLGQGLEFLIYFQGNSAPDKSGLPSDRFSAERTGGSVSTLTIQRTQQEDSAVYLCASSLSRRSSYGYTFGSGTRLTVV.

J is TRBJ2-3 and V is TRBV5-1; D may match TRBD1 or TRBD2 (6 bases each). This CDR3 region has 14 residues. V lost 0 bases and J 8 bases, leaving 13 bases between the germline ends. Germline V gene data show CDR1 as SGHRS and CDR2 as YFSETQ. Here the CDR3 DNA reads TGCGCCAGCAGCTTGGGGGGGGCTGCGGGTACGCAGTATTTT. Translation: CASSLGGAAGTQYF.

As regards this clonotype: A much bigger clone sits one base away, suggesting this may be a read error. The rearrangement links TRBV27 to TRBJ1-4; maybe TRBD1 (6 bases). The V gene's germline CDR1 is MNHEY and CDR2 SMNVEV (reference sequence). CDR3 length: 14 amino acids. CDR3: CAGSFAGANEKLFF. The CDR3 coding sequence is TGTGCCGGCAGTTTTGCAGGGGCTAATGAAAAACTGTTTTTT.

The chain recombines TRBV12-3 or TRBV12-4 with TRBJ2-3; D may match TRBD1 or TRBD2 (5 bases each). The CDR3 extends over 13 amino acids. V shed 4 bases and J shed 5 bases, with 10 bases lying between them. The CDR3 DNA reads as TGTGCCAGCAGTTGGGGGAATGGAGATACGCAGTATTTT. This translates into CASSWGNGDTQYF.

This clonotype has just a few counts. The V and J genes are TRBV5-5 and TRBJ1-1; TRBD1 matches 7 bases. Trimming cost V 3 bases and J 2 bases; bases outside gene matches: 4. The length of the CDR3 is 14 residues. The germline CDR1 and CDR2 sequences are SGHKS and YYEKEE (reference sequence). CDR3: CASSYQGGNTEAFF. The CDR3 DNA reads TGTGCCAGCAGCTATCAGGGGGGAAACACTGAAGCTTTCTTT.

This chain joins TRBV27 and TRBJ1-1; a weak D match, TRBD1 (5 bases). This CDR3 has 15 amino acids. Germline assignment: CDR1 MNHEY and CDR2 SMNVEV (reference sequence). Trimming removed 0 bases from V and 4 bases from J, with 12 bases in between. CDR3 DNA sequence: TGTGCCAGCAGTTTATCTTGGGGGGGTGGCACTGAAGCTTTCTTT. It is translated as CASSLSWGGGTEAFF.

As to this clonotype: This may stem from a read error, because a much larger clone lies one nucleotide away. CDR3 DNA sequence: TGCGCCAACAGTTCTCACTCGGGGACAGGGTTAGAGACCCAGTACTTC. Its translation: CANSSHSGTGLETQYF. The rearrangement links TRBV4-3 to TRBJ2-5; 9 bases line up with TRBD1. Looked up from germline, CDR1 is LGHNA and CDR2 is YSLEER. Trimming removed 10 bases from V and 4 bases from J; junction bases left unmatched: 16. The CDR3 spans 16 residues.

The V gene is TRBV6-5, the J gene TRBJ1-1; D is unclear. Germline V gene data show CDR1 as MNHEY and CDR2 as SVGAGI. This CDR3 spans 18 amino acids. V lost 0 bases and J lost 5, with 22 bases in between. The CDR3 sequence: CASSYSSTRTGPHTEAFF. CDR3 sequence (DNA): TGTGCCAGCAGTTACTCGAGTACGAGGACTGGGCCACATACTGAAGCTTTCTTT.

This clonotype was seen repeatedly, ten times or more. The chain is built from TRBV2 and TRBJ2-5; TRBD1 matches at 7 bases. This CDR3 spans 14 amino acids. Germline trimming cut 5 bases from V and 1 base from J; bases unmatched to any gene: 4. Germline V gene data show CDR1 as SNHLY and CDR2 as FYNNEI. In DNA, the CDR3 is TGTGCCAGCAGTCGGGACAGAGCCCAAGAGACCCAGTACTTC. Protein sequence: CASSRDRAQETQYF. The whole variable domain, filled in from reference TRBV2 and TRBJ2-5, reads EPEVTQTPSHQVTQMGQEVILRCVPISNHLYFYWYRQILGQKVEFLVSFYNNEISEKSEIFDDQFSVERPDGSNFTLKIRSTKLEDSAMYFCASSRDRAQETQYFGPGTRLLVL.

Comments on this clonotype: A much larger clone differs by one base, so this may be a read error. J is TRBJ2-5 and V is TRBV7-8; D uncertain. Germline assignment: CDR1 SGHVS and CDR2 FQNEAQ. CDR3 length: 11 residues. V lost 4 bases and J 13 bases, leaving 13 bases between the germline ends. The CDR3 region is CASSSHELWYF. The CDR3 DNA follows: TGTGCCAGCAGCTCCCACGAATTATGGTACTTC.

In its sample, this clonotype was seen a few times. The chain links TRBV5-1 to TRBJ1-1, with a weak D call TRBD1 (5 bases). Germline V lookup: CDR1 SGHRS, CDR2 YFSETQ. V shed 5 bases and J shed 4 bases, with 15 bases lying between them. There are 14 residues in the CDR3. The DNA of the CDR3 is TGCGCCAGCAGGGTGATGGGGACGGGCACTGAAGCTTTCTTT. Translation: CASRVMGTGTEAFF.

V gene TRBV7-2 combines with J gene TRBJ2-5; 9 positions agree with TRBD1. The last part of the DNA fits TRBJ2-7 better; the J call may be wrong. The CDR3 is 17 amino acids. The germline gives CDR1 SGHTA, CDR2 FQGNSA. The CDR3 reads CASSPFGGQGNSYEQYF. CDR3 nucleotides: TGTGCCAGCAGCCCTTTCGGGGGACAGGGTAACTCCTACGAGCAGTACTTC.

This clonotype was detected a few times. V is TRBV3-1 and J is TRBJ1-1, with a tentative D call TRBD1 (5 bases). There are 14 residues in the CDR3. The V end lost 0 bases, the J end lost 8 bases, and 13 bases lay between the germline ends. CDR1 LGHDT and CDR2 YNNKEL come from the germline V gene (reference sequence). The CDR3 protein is CASSQEQGRWEAFF. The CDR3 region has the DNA TGTGCCAGCAGCCAAGAGCAGGGAAGGTGGGAAGCTTTCTTT.

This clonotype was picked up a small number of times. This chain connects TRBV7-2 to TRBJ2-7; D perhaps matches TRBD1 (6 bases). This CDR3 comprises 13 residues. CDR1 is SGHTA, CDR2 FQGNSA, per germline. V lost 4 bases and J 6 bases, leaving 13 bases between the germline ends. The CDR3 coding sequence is TGTGCCAGCAGCTATCAGGGGACGGGCGAGCAGTACTTC. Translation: CASSYQGTGEQYF.

CDR3 nucleotides: TGTGCCAGCAGTTTGTGGGGAGTCGGGGACTACACCTTC. This gives the protein CASSLWGVGDYTF. The chain combines TRBV12-3 or TRBV12-4 with TRBJ1-2; no clear D gene. The germline V and J ends were trimmed by 3 bases and 10 bases, with 15 bases remaining between them. The CDR3 is 13 amino acids.

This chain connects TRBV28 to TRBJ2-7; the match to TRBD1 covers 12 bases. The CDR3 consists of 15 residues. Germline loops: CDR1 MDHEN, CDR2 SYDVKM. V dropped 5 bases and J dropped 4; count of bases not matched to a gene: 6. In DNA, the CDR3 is TGTGCCAGCAGTATACCGGGACAGGGGGCGTACGAGCAGTACTTC. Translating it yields CASSIPGQGAYEQYF.

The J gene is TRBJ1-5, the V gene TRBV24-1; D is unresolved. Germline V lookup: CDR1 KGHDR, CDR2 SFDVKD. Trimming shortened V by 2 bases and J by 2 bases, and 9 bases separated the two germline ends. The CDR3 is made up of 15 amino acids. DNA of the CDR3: TGTGCCACCAGTGATTCGGCAGGAGGCAATCAGCCCCAGCATTTT. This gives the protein CATSDSAGGNQPQHF.

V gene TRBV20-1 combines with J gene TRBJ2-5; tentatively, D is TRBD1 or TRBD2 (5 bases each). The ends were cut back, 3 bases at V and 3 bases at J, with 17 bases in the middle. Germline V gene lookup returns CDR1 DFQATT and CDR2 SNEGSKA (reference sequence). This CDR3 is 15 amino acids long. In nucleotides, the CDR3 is TGCAGTGCTAGCCGCGGGCAGGGTGGTAAAGAGACCCAGTACTTC. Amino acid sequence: CSASRGQGGKETQYF.

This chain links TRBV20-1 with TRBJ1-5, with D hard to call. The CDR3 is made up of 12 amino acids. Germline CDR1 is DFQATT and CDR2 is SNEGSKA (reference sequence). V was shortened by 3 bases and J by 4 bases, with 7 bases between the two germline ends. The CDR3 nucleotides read TGCAGTGCTAGGCTCGAGAATCAGCCCCAGCATTTT. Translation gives CSARLENQPQHF.

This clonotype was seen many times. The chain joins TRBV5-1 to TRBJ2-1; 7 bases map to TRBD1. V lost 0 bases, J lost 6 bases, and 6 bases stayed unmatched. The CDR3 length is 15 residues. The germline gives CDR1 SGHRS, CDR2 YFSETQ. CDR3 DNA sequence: TGCGCCAGCAGCTTGGGAGGGGGCGATATCAATGAGCAGTTCTTC. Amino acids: CASSLGGGDINEQFF.

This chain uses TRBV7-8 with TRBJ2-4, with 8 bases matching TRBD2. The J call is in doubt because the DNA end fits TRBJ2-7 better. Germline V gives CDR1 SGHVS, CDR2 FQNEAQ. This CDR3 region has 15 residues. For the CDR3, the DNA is TGTGCCAGCAGCTGTGGACTAGCAAAAACCGCCGAGCAGTACTTC. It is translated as CASSCGLAKTAEQYF.